Described below is a single T cell receptor beta chain sequence and its context. The data derive from a study of radiotherapy plus CTLA-4 blockade in lung cancer. Clones were read by immunoSEQ multiplex PCR, and TCRdb kept only the in-frame ones, dropping some. This sample has 20,000 to 30,000 clones, with 60% to 85% found just once. V was clipped by 0 bases and J by 0 bases; unmatched bases: 3. Germline assignment: CDR1 SGHRS and CDR2 YFSETQ. The CDR3 is 17 amino acids. The sequences come from peripheral blood, collected from a patient treated with radiotherapy plus ipilimumab. The receptor was isolated from a human donor with non-small cell lung cancer whose response to radiotherapy plus ipilimumab could not be evaluated. The chain joins TRBV5-1 to TRBJ2-1; 10 bases match TRBD2. CDR3 DNA: TGCGCCAGCAGCTTGGCCCTAGCGGGAGTCTCCTACAATGAGCAGTTCTTC. Amino acids: CASSLALAGVSYNEQFF.